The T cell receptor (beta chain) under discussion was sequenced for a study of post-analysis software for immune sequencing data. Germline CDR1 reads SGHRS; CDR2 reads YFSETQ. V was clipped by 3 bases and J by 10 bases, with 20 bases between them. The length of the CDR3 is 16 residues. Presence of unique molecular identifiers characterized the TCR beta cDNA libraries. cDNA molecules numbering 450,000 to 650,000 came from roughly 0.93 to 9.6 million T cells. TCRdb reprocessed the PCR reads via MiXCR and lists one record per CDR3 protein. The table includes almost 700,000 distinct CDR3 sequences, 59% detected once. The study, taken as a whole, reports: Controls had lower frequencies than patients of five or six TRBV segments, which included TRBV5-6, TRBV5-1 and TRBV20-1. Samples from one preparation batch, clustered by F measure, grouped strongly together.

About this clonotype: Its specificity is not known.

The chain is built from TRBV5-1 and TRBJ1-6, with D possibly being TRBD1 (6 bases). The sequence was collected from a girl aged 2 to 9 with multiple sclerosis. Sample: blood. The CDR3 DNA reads TGCGCCAGCAGCTCTTTTCAGGGGAATGATGGATCACCCCTCCACTTT. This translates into CASSSFQGNDGSPLHF.